These 23 T cell receptor beta chains were sequenced from one sample in a study of CD8 T cells in ankylosing spondylitis. Each CDR3 protein is one row after TCRdb ran MiXCR on the 5' RACE reads. The repertoire holds hundreds of thousands of distinct CDR3 sequences, with about a fifth as singletons. The sequencing input was blood, either unsorted or a sorted T cell fraction (not recorded which). These receptors came from a female donor with ankylosing spondylitis or in good health (not recorded which).

The chain uses TRBV6-4 and TRBJ2-2; 12 bases are a match to TRBD2. The CDR3 has 15 amino acids. Losses at the gene ends were 6 bases for V and 5 bases for J; bases not matched to a gene: 4. Germline V lookup: CDR1 MRHNA, CDR2 SNTAGT. The CDR3 DNA reads as TGTGCCAGCAGCGAGGGGACTAGCGGGACCGGGGAGCTGTTTTTT. The encoded protein is CASSEGTSGTGELFF.

In its sample, this clonotype was seen many times. This chain connects TRBV7-2 to TRBJ2-3; 8 bases fit TRBD1. CDR1 is SGHTA, CDR2 FQGNSA, per germline. V lost 2 bases to trimming and J lost 1 base; unmatched junction nucleotides: 5. The CDR3 runs to 16 residues. The CDR3 loop is CASSLQGARRTDTQYF. The CDR3, as DNA: TGTGCCAGCAGCTTACAGGGGGCGCGACGCACAGATACGCAGTATTTT.

This clonotype was counted between two and nine times. The V call is TRBV5-8, the J call TRBJ1-5; D gene unclear. From germline, CDR1 is SGHTS and CDR2 YDEGEE. The V and J ends lost 2 bases and 6 bases respectively, with 12 bases between them. The CDR3 is 14 residues long. The CDR3 is CASSLMIGSQPQHF. The CDR3 coding sequence is TGTGCCAGCAGCTTAATGATAGGTTCTCAGCCCCAGCATTTT.

This clonotype was detected a few times. V is TRBV11-3 and J is TRBJ1-1; D is possibly TRBD1 (6 bases). The CDR3 covers 14 residues. Trimming stripped 6 bases from V and 2 bases from J, with 13 bases between. The germline gives CDR1 SGHNT, CDR2 YENEEA. The CDR3 sequence: CASSPGASNTEAFF. In DNA, the CDR3 is TGTGCCAGCAGTCCAGGGGCCAGCAACACTGAAGCTTTCTTT.

This clonotype was picked up a small number of times. This chain connects TRBV20-1 to TRBJ1-3; D is unresolved. V lost 3 bases, J lost 2 bases, and 11 bases lay in between. The CDR3 is made up of 14 amino acids. Germline CDR1 is DFQATT and CDR2 is SNEGSKA (reference sequence). CDR3 coding DNA: TGCAGTGCTAGGAGAGGGTCCGCTGGAAACACCATATATTTT. It translates to CSARRGSAGNTIYF.

In its sample, this clonotype was seen many times. The CDR3 bases are TGTGCCAGCAGTTACTCTTCTTTGGGACAGGGGAGGCAGCCCCAGCATTTT. Its protein is CASSYSSLGQGRQPQHF. The V and J genes are TRBV6-5 and TRBJ1-5; TRBD1 matches 10 bases. Germline CDR1 MNHEY, CDR2 SVGAGI. J was trimmed by 7 bases and V by 0 bases; bases with no gene match: 9. The CDR3 is 17 residues long.

This clonotype has just one count. The rearrangement uses TRBV11-3 and TRBJ2-1, with D perhaps being TRBD1 or TRBD2 (5 bases each). V was pared by 5 bases and J by 5 bases, with 13 bases between. This CDR3 has 14 residues. In germline, CDR1 is SGHNT, CDR2 YENEEA. The CDR3 nucleotides are TGTGCCAGCAGCCCGGGGCAGGGAAACAATGAGCAGTTCTTC. Translating it yields CASSPGQGNNEQFF. Based on the CDR3 plus reference TRBV11-3 and TRBJ2-1, the full variable domain is EAGVVQSPRYKIIEKKQPVAFWCNPISGHNTLYWYLQNLGQGPELLIRYENEEAVDDSQLPKDRFSAERLKGVDSTLKIQPAELGDSAVYLCASSPGQGNNEQFFGPGTRLTVL.

There are a few counts of this clonotype. The rearrangement links TRBV20-1 to TRBJ2-7, with 8 bases lining up with TRBD1. In germline, CDR1 is DFQATT, CDR2 SNEGSKA (reference sequence). This CDR3 region has 15 residues. J was trimmed by 2 bases and V by 4 bases; bases with no gene match: 10. This chain's CDR3 is CSATGQGRSPYEQYF. The CDR3, as DNA: TGCAGTGCTACAGGACAGGGAAGGAGTCCCTACGAGCAGTACTTC.

This clonotype has only a few counts. The chain links TRBV11-2 to TRBJ2-3; TRBD1 might be the D (5 bases). V lost 3 bases, J lost 1 base, and 17 bases lay in between. The CDR3 is 17 residues long. The V gene's germline CDR1 is SGHAT and CDR2 FQNNGV. The CDR3 protein is CASSFPNRVGGTDTQYF. In DNA, the CDR3 is TGTGCCAGCAGCTTCCCGAACCGGGTAGGGGGCACAGATACGCAGTATTTT.

This clonotype was picked up many times. The rearrangement uses TRBV7-6 and TRBJ2-1, with D unresolved. V shed 1 base and J shed 4 bases, with 2 bases lying between them. This CDR3 spans 12 amino acids. Germline-derived CDR1 and CDR2 are SGHVS and FNYEAQ. The CDR3, as DNA: TGTGCCAGCAGCTTAGGGTACAATGAGCAGTTCTTC. As protein: CASSLGYNEQFF.

This clonotype appeared a few times. The CDR3 loop is CASSLVLAVTDTQYF. CDR3 bases: TGTGCCAGCAGCTTAGTACTAGCGGTCACAGATACGCAGTATTTT. The chain couples TRBV7-2 to TRBJ2-3, with 8 bases aligning to TRBD2. The CDR3 extends over 15 amino acids. With 1 base clipped from V and 2 bases from J, the junction kept 2 bases outside the gene matches. Germline CDR1 and CDR2: SGHTA and FQGNSA.

The chain is built from TRBV10-2 and TRBJ2-3, with TRBD2 matching over 7 bases. V lost 2 bases, J lost 3 bases, and 5 bases stayed unmatched. This CDR3 comprises 15 residues. Germline V CDR1 and CDR2: WSHSY, SAAADI. The CDR3 coding sequence is TGCGCCAGCAGTGAGATCGGGAGGATAACAGATACGCAGTATTTT. This translates into CASSEIGRITDTQYF.

The V and J genes are TRBV6-2 or TRBV6-3 and TRBJ2-1; 8 bases are shared with TRBD2. The germline V gene encodes CDR1 MNHEY and CDR2 SVGEGT. The CDR3 has 16 amino acids. The trim removed 1 base at V and 8 bases at J, leaving 10 bases unmatched. Here the CDR3 DNA reads TGTGCCAGCAGTTACTATACGGGACTAGGGAAAGATGAGCAGTTCTTC. Amino acid sequence: CASSYYTGLGKDEQFF.

This clonotype was picked up a small number of times. The rearrangement uses TRBV7-9 and TRBJ2-1; D is possibly TRBD2 (6 bases). Germline V gives CDR1 SEHNR, CDR2 FQNEAQ (reference sequence). Between the trimmed V and J ends, which lost 1 base and 7 bases, there was a span of 17 bases. The CDR3 extends over 16 amino acids. The CDR3 DNA follows: TGTGCCAGCAGCTTAGGCGCAGGGAGGTTGAAGAATGAGCAGTTCTTC. It translates to CASSLGAGRLKNEQFF.

The rearrangement uses TRBV27 and TRBJ1-1; 8 bases align to TRBD1. From germline, CDR1 is MNHEY and CDR2 SMNVEV (reference sequence). Trimming cost V 5 bases and J 4 bases; bases outside gene matches: 9. The CDR3 totals 15 residues. DNA for the CDR3: TGTGCCAGCAGTCTCGGCAGGGGGCGAAGCACTGAAGCTTTCTTT. This translates into CASSLGRGRSTEAFF.

The V call is TRBV5-6, the J call TRBJ2-2, with D perhaps TRBD1 or TRBD2 (7 bases each). V was pared by 4 bases and J by 7 bases, with 14 bases between. The CDR3 has 14 residues. Per the germline V gene, CDR1 is SGHDT and CDR2 is YYEEEE. CDR3 amino acids: CASSRPRGGGELFF. The CDR3 DNA follows: TGTGCCAGCAGCCGCCCCAGGGGGGGCGGGGAGCTGTTTTTT.

This clonotype has more than one count but fewer than ten. This chain connects TRBV12-3 or TRBV12-4 to TRBJ1-1; D remains ambiguous. There are 14 residues in the CDR3. The ends were cut back, 7 bases at V and 4 bases at J, with 16 bases in the middle. CDR3 sequence: CASTDRVPSTEAFF. The CDR3 nucleotides read TGTGCCAGCACCGACCGGGTCCCTAGCACTGAAGCTTTCTTT.

V usage is TRBV29-1 and J usage is TRBJ1-4; 9 nucleotides align to TRBD1. V was clipped by 7 bases and J by 8 bases; unmatched bases: 8. The CDR3 is 13 residues long. The germline V gene encodes CDR1 SQVTM and CDR2 ANQGSEA. CDR3 bases: TGCAGCGCCCGAACAGGGGGCCGAGAAAAACTGTTTTTT. Its translation: CSARTGGREKLFF. The complete variable domain, with remaining parts taken from reference TRBV29-1 and TRBJ1-4, reads SAVISQKPSRDICQRGTSLTIQCQVDSQVTMMFWYRQQPGQSLTLIATANQGSEATYESGFVIDKFPISRPNLTFSTLTVSNMSPEDSSIYLCSARTGGREKLFFGSGTQLSVL.

This clonotype was seen at least ten times. The rearrangement joins TRBV20-1 to TRBJ2-1; 9 nucleotides agree with TRBD2. Looked up from germline, CDR1 is DFQATT and CDR2 is SNEGSKA (reference sequence). The CDR3 has 17 residues. The junction had 16 bases not matched to a gene; V was cut back by 4 bases and J by 6 bases. The CDR3 DNA sequence: TGCAGTGCTACCCTCGCCCCGGGACTAGCTATAATCAATGAGCAGTTCTTC. As protein: CSATLAPGLAIINEQFF.

This clonotype was counted many times. Here the CDR3 reads CASSLQGLNQPQHF. The CDR3 coding sequence is TGTGCCAGCAGTTTGCAGGGCCTCAATCAGCCCCAGCATTTT. The rearrangement links TRBV12-3 or TRBV12-4 to TRBJ1-5; TRBD1 might be the D (5 bases). V was shortened by 3 bases and J by 3 bases, with 9 bases between the two germline ends. This CDR3 region has 14 residues.

The chain links TRBV27 to TRBJ2-7; TRBD1 or TRBD2 may be the D gene (5 bases each). The CDR3 length is 13 residues. Trimming took off 9 bases at V and 5 bases at J, with 17 bases between the two ends. Germline V gives CDR1 MNHEY, CDR2 SMNVEV (reference sequence). The CDR3 region is CASRGAGSHEQYF. The CDR3 nucleotides read TGTGCCAGTCGTGGAGCAGGGAGCCACGAGCAGTACTTC.

Only a few counts were recorded for this clonotype. The DNA for the CDR3 is TGCAGTGCAACCGGGACAGGGGACTATCAGCCCCAGCATTTT. Amino acid sequence: CSATGTGDYQPQHF. The chain is built from TRBV20-1 and TRBJ1-5; 10 bases line up with TRBD1. Germline V gene sequence: CDR1 DFQATT, CDR2 SNEGSKA (reference sequence). The CDR3 sequence is 14 residues long. With V trimmed by 6 bases and J by 5 bases, 7 bases remained unmatched.

This clonotype was seen repeatedly, ten times or more. The chain employs TRBV29-1 and TRBJ2-1; D possibly corresponds to TRBD1 (6 bases). This CDR3 region has 14 residues. Germline-derived CDR1 and CDR2 are SQVTM and ANQGSEA. Trimming removed 4 bases from V and 0 bases from J, with 10 bases in between. The CDR3, as DNA: TGCAGCGTTGTCAGGGGAACCTCCTACAATGAGCAGTTCTTC. This sequence encodes CSVVRGTSYNEQFF.